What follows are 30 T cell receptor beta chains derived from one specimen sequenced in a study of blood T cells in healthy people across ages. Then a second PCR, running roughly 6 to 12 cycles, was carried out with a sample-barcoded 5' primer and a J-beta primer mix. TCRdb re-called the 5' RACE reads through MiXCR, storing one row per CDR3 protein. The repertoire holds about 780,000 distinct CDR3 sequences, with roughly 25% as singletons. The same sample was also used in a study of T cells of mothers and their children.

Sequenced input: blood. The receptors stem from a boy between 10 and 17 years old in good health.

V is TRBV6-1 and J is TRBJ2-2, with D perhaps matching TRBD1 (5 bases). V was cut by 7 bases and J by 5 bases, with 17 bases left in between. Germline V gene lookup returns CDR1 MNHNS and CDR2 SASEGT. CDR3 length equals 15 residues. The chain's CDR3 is CASKGRVVETGELFF. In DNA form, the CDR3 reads TGTGCCAGCAAGGGCAGGGTAGTAGAAACCGGGGAGCTGTTTTTT.

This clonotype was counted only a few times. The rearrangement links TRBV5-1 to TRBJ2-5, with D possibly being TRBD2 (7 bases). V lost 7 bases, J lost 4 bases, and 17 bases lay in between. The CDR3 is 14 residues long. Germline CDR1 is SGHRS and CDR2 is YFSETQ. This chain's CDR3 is CASHREGIGETQYF. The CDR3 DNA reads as TGCGCCAGCCACAGGGAGGGGATCGGAGAGACCCAGTACTTC. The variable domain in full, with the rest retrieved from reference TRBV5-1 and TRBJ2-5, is KAGVTQTPRYLIKTRGQQVTLSCSPISGHRSVSWYQQTPGQGLQFLFEYFSETQRNKGNFPGRFSGRQFSNSRSEMNVSTLELGDSALYLCASHREGIGETQYFGPGTRLLVL.

The CDR3 DNA reads TGTGCCAGCAGTACAGGGTCGGGTGGCTACACCTTC. It encodes CASSTGSGGYTF. The chain couples TRBV28 to TRBJ1-2, with D perhaps TRBD1 (6 bases). From germline, CDR1 is MDHEN and CDR2 SYDVKM. The V end lost 5 bases, the J end lost 7 bases, and 11 bases lay between the germline ends. The CDR3 spans 12 residues.

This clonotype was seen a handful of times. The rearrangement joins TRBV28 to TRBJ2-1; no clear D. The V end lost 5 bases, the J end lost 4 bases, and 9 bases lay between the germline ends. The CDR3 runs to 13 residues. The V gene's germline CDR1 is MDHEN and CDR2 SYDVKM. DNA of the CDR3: TGTGCCAGCAGTAAGTCGGAATACAATGAGCAGTTCTTC. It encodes CASSKSEYNEQFF.

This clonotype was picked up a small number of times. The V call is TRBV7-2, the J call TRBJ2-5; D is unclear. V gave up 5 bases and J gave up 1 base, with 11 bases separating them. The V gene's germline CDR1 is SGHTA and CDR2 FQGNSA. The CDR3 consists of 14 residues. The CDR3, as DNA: TGTGCCAGCAGCCCCTCTAGGTCCCAAGAGACCCAGTACTTC. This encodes CASSPSRSQETQYF.

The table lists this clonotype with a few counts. CDR3 region: CASSTGGWTEAFF. CDR3 nucleotides: TGTGCCAGCTCCACAGGGGGCTGGACTGAAGCTTTCTTT. The V and J genes are TRBV6-5 and TRBJ1-1; TRBD1 agrees at 9 bases. Losses at the gene ends were 8 bases for V and 5 bases for J; bases not matched to a gene: 6. Germline assignment: CDR1 MNHEY and CDR2 SVGAGI. There are 13 residues in the CDR3.

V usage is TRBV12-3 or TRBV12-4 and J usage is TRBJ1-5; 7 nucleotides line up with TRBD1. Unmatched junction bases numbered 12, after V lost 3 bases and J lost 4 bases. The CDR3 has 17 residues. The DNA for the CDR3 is TGTGCCAGCAGTTTCGGGGAGACAGGGAATCTGAATCAGCCCCAGCATTTT. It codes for CASSFGETGNLNQPQHF.

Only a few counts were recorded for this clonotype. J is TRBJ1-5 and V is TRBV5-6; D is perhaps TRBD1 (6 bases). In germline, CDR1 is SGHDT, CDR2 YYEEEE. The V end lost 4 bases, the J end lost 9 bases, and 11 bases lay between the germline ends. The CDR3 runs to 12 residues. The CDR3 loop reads CASSRDTGPQHF. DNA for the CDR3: TGTGCCAGCAGCCGGGACACGGGGCCCCAGCATTTT.

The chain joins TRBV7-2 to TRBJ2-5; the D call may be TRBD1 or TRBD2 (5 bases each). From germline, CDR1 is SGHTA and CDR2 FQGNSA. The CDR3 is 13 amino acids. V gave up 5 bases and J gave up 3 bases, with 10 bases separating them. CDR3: CASSRDGEETQYF. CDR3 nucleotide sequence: TGTGCCAGCAGCCGGGACGGGGAAGAGACCCAGTACTTC. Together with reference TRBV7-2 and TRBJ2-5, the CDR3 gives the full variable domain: GAGVSQSPSNKVTEKGKDVELRCDPISGHTALYWYRQSLGQGLEFLIYFQGNSAPDKSGLPSDRFSAERTGGSVSTLTIQRTQQEDSAVYLCASSRDGEETQYFGPGTRLLVL.

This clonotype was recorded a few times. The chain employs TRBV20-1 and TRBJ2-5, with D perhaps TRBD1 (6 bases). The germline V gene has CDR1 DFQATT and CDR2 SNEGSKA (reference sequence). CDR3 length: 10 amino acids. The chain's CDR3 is CSGAAETQYF. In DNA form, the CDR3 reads TGCTCAGGGGCAGCGGAGACCCAGTACTTC.

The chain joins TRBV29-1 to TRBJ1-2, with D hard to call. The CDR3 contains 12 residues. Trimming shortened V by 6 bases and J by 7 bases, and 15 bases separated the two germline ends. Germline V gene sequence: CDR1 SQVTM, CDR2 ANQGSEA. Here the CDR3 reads CSVPELGFGYTF. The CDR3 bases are TGCAGCGTCCCCGAATTAGGGTTTGGCTACACCTTC.

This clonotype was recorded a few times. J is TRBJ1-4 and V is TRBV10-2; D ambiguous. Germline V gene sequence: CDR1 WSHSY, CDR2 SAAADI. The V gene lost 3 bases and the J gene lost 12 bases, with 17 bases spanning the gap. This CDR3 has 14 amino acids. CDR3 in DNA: TGCGCCAGCAGTGACGTGGCTGCCCTCGGGGAACTGTTTTTT. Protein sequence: CASSDVAALGELFF.

CDR3 sequence: CASSERVLGNQPQHF. The CDR3 nucleotides are TGTGCCAGCAGTGAGCGGGTATTGGGCAATCAGCCCCAGCATTTT. The V gene is TRBV2, the J gene TRBJ1-5; D gene ambiguous. The germline gives CDR1 SNHLY, CDR2 FYNNEI. The ends were cut back, 3 bases at V and 2 bases at J, with 11 bases in the middle. The CDR3 consists of 15 residues. Combining the CDR3 with reference TRBV2 and TRBJ1-5 gives the whole variable domain EPEVTQTPSHQVTQMGQEVILRCVPISNHLYFYWYRQILGQKVEFLVSFYNNEISEKSEIFDDQFSVERPDGSNFTLKIRSTKLEDSAMYFCASSERVLGNQPQHFGDGTRLSIL.

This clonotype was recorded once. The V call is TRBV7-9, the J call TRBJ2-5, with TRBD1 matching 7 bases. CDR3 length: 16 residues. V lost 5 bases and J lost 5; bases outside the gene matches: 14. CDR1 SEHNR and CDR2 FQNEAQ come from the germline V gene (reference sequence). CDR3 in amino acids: CASSHEQGFQRETQYF. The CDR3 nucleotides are TGTGCCAGCAGCCACGAACAGGGGTTTCAACGGGAGACCCAGTACTTC.

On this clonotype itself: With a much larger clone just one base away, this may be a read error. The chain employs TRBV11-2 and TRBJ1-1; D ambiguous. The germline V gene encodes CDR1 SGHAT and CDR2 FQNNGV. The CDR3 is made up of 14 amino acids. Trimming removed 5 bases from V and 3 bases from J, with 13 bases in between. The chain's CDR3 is CASSIGRLDTEAFF. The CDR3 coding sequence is TGTGCCAGCAGCATAGGCAGGTTGGACACTGAAGCTTTCTTT.

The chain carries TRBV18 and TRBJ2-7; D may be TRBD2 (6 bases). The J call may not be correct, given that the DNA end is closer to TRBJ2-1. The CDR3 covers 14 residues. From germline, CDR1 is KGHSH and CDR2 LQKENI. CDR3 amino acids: CASSPSGGDDEQFF. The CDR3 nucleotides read TGTGCCAGCTCACCCTCAGGAGGGGACGATGAGCAGTTCTTC.

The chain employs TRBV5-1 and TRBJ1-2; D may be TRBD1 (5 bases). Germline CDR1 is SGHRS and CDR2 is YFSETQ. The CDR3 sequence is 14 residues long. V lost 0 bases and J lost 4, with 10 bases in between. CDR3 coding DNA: TGCGCCAGCAGCTTGGACGGGACTATCTATGGCTACACCTTC. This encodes CASSLDGTIYGYTF.

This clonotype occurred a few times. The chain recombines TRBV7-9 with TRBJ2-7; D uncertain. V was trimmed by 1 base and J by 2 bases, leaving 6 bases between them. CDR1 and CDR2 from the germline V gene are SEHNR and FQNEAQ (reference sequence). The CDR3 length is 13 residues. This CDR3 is CASSLGFPYEQYF. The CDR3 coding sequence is TGTGCCAGCAGCTTAGGGTTTCCCTACGAGCAGTACTTC.

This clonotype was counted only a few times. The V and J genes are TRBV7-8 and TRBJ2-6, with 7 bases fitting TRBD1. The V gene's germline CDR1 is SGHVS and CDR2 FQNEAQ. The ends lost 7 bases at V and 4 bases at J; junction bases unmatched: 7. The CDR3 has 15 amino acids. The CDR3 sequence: CASILQGPGANVLTF. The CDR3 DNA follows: TGTGCCAGCATCCTACAGGGGCCCGGGGCCAACGTCCTGACTTTC.

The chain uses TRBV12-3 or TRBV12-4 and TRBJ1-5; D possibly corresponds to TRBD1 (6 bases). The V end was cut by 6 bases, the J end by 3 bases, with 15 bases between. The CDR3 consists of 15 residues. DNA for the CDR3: TGTGCCAGCAGCGCGGCCAGGGGCCTCAATCAGCCCCAGCATTTT. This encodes CASSAARGLNQPQHF.

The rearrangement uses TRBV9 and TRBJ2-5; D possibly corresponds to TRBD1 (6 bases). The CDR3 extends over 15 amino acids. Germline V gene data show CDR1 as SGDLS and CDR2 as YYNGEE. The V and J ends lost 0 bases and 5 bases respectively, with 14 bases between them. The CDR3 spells CASSVGASRGETQYF. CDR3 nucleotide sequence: TGTGCCAGCAGCGTAGGAGCTAGTAGGGGGGAGACCCAGTACTTC.

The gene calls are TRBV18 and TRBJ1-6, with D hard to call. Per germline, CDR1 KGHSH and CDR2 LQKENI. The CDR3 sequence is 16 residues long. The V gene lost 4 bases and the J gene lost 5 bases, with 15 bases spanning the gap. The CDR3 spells CASSLRALVDNSPLHF. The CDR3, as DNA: TGTGCCAGCTCACTTCGGGCCCTGGTGGATAATTCACCCCTCCACTTT. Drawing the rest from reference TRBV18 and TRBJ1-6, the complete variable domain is NAGVMQNPRHLVRRRGQEARLRCSPMKGHSHVYWYRQLPEEGLKFMVYLQKENIIDESGMPKERFSAEFPKEGPSILRIQQVVRGDSAAYFCASSLRALVDNSPLHFGNGTRLTVT.

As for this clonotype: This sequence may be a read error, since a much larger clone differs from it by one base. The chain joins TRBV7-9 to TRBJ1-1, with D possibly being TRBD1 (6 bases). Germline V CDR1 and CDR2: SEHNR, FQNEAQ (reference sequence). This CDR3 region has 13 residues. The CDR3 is CTSALGGVTEAFF. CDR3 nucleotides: TGTACCAGCGCCTTAGGGGGGGTCACTGAAGCTTTCTTT.

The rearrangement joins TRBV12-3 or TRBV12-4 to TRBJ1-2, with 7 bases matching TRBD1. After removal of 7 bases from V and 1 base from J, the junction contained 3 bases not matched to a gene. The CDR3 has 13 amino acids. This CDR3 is CASNRGGNYGYTF. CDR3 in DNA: TGTGCCAGCAACAGGGGTGGTAACTATGGCTACACCTTC.

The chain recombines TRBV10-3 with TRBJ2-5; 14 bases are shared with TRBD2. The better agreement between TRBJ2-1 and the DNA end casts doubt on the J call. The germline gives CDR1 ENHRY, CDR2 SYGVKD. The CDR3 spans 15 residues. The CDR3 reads CAIRAGTSGSNEQFF. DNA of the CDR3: TGTGCCATCAGGGCCGGGACTAGCGGGAGTAATGAGCAGTTCTTC.

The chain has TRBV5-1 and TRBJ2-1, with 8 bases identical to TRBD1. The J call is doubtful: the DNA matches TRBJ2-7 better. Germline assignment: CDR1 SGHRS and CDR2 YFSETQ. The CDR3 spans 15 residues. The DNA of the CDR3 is TGCGCCAGCAGCTTGGCCCCAGGGGGCGCCTACGAGCAGTACTTC. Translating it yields CASSLAPGGAYEQYF.

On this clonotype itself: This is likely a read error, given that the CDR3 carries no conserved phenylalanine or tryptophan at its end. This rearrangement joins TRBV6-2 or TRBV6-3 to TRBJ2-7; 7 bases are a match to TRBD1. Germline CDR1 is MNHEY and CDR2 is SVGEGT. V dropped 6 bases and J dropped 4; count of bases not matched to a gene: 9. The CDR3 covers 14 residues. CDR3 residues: CASRLPGQHYEQYL. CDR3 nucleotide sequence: TGTGCCAGCAGACTCCCGGGACAGCATTACGAGCAGTACTTG.

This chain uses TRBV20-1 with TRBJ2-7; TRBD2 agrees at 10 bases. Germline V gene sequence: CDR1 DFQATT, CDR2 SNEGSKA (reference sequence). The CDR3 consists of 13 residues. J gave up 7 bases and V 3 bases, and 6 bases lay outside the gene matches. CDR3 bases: TGCAGTGCTAGGAGTAGCGGGGGGTATGAGCAGTACTTC. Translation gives CSARSSGGYEQYF.

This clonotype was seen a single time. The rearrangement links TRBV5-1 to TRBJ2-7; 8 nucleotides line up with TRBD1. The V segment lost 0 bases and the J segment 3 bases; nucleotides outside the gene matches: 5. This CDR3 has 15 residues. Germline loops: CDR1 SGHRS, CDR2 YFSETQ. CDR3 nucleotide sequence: TGCGCCAGCAGCTTGGACCGGGACAGGCGCTACGAGCAGTACTTC. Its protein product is CASSLDRDRRYEQYF. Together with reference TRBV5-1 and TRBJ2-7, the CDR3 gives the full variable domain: KAGVTQTPRYLIKTRGQQVTLSCSPISGHRSVSWYQQTPGQGLQFLFEYFSETQRNKGNFPGRFSGRQFSNSRSEMNVSTLELGDSALYLCASSLDRDRRYEQYFGPGTRLTVT.

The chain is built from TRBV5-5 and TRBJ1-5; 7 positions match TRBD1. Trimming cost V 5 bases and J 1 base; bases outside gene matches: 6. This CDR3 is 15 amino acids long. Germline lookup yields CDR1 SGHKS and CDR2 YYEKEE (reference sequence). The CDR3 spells CASRPQGKSNQPQHF. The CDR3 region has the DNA TGTGCCAGCAGACCACAGGGGAAGAGCAATCAGCCCCAGCATTTT. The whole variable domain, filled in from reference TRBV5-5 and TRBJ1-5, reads DAGVTQSPTHLIKTRGQQVTLRCSPISGHKSVSWYQQVLGQGPQFIFQYYEKEERGRGNFPDRFSARQFPNYSSELNVNALLLGDSALYLCASRPQGKSNQPQHFGDGTRLSIL.